This TCR beta chain was recorded in a study of cytomegalovirus exposure and HLA in healthy donors. Turning to the study itself: Unique TCRs from HLA-typed donors, roughly 89 million of them, were held in an early data release. General study results and limits: The study designated some 180 TCR beta chains cytomegalovirus-associated. It was assumed in the presence/absence analyses that sequencing depth was roughly uniform across donors.

The germline V gene encodes CDR1 SGHRS and CDR2 YFSETQ. This CDR3 comprises 15 residues. The PCR employed 60 Vbeta primers together with 13 Jbeta primers. The repertoire was sequenced with immunoSEQ multiplex PCR; TCRdb's copy has only in-frame clones and lacks some. The table records roughly 130,000 clones, around 77% of them present only once. On this clone: Its cognate antigen is unknown.

The sequence was obtained from a man between 25 and 39 years old in good health and CMV-seronegative. The sequencing sample was made of PBMCs. This chain joins TRBV5-1 and TRBJ2-5, with D maybe TRBD1 (5 bases). The J call is in doubt because the DNA end fits TRBJ2-7 better. CDR3 region: CASSLGQLLNYEQYF. Here the CDR3 DNA reads TGCGCCAGCAGCTTGGGACAGTTGCTCAACTACGAGCAGTACTTC.